This TCR beta chain was sequenced during a study of technical replicates of blood from several donors. There are 15 residues in the CDR3. The germline CDR1 and CDR2 sequences are MNHNS and SASEGT. V lost 7 bases to trimming and J lost 4 bases; unmatched junction nucleotides: 12. The assay was immunoSEQ multiplex PCR, and TCRdb's table has in-frame clones only and misses some. The sample lists approximately 60,000 clones; about 87% were seen once. Sequencing input: PBMCs. This TCR derives from a human donor in good health. Some clones in this sample may be carry-over from other donors' samples. V usage is TRBV6-1 and J usage is TRBJ1-2; 7 bases align to TRBD1. The CDR3 loop is CASIQGAGGPYGYTF. CDR3 in DNA: TGTGCCAGCATTCAAGGGGCAGGGGGACCCTATGGCTACACCTTC.